Presented here are 21 T cell receptor beta chains from one specimen sequenced in a study of blood T cell repertoires in COVID-19. This table comes from immunoSEQ multiplex PCR, and its TCRdb copy is limited to in-frame clones, with some not included. The repertoire includes roughly 180,000 clones, more than 80% of them detected once, and 9.5% to 11% sits in the top ten. Sequences were obtained from peripheral blood. The receptor set was obtained from a woman aged 35 to 49 with COVID-19, enrolled during active disease.

This clone was picked up one time. The chain employs TRBV30 and TRBJ1-5, with TRBD1 matching over 10 bases. The V gene end was trimmed by 0 bases and the J gene end by 2 bases; junction bases not matched to a gene: 4. The CDR3 has 16 residues. Germline CDR1 is GTSNPN and CDR2 is SVGIG (reference sequence). The CDR3 here is CAWSVGTGVGNQPQHF. The DNA for the CDR3 is TGTGCCTGGAGTGTAGGGACAGGGGTAGGCAATCAGCCCCAGCATTTT.

This clone was seen more than once but under ten times. One end of the junction fails to match germline, which may point to a read error. This chain connects TRBV30 to TRBJ1-1; D gene uncertain. Germline values: CDR1 GTSNPN, CDR2 SVGIG (reference sequence). The CDR3 extends over 12 amino acids. The CDR3 DNA reads TGTGCCTGGGTGGCCATAAACACAGAAGCTTTCTTT. Amino acid sequence: CAWVAINTEAFF.

The chain carries TRBV6-1 and TRBJ2-7, with D perhaps TRBD1 (5 bases). Germline V CDR1 and CDR2: MNHNS, SASEGT. The V gene lost 4 bases and the J gene lost 3 bases, with 10 bases spanning the gap. CDR3 length equals 13 residues. This CDR3 reads CASSAADSYEQYV. CDR3 sequence (DNA): TGTGCCAGCAGTGCAGCTGACAGCTACGAGCAGTACGTC.

This clone was seen once. The J gene is TRBJ2-7, the V gene TRBV18, with 12 bases identical to TRBD1. Trimming cost V 5 bases and J 7 bases; bases outside gene matches: 12. In germline, CDR1 is KGHSH, CDR2 LQKENI. The CDR3 has 16 amino acids. The CDR3 sequence: CASSSYGTGGLEEQYF. Written as DNA, the CDR3 is TGTGCCAGCTCATCCTACGGGACAGGGGGCCTAGAGGAGCAGTACTTC.

The V call is TRBV7-9, the J call TRBJ2-7; possibly TRBD2 for D (6 bases). This CDR3 is built from 11 residues. V lost 4 bases and J lost 6, with 7 bases in between. The germline gives CDR1 SEHNR, CDR2 FQNEAQ (reference sequence). This CDR3 reads CASSSGVEQYV. The CDR3 DNA sequence: TGTGCCAGCAGCTCGGGGGTCGAGCAGTACGTC.

The chain combines TRBV6-1 with TRBJ1-5, with D uncertain. The CDR3 length is 15 residues. Germline lookup yields CDR1 MNHNS and CDR2 SASEGT. Trimming took off 3 bases at V and 2 bases at J, with 11 bases between the two ends. In nucleotides, the CDR3 is TGTGCCAGCAGTGATGCGGGTGCGGGCAATCAGCCCCAGCATTTT. Protein sequence: CASSDAGAGNQPQHF.

J is TRBJ2-5 and V is TRBV7-8; D perhaps matches TRBD2 (6 bases). The V gene lost 3 bases and the J gene lost 7 bases, with 18 bases spanning the gap. Germline CDR1 reads SGHVS; CDR2 reads FQNEAQ. The CDR3 loop spans 15 amino acids. In DNA, the CDR3 is TGTGCCAGCAGCTTCGGGCGGGGAGACTCTAGGACCCAGTACTTC. It is translated as CASSFGRGDSRTQYF.

The rearrangement uses TRBV6-5 and TRBJ1-5; possibly TRBD1 for D (6 bases). V lost 5 bases and J lost 7, with 12 bases in between. The germline V gene encodes CDR1 MNHEY and CDR2 SVGAGI. The CDR3 extends over 13 amino acids. The CDR3 sequence is CASSITTGQPQHF. CDR3 sequence (DNA): TGTGCCAGCAGTATAACCACAGGGCAGCCCCAGCATTTT.

This sequence joins TRBV4-2 and TRBJ2-3; TRBD2 matches 12 bases. This CDR3 region has 16 residues. V was clipped by 0 bases and J by 6 bases; unmatched bases: 4. CDR1 is LGHNA, CDR2 YNFKEQ, per germline. CDR3 protein: CASSQDLAGGLDTQYF. In DNA form, the CDR3 reads TGTGCCAGCAGCCAAGATCTAGCGGGGGGGCTTGATACGCAGTATTTT.

The V gene is TRBV7-2, the J gene TRBJ2-3; D is uncertain. The CDR3 consists of 14 residues. Germline lookup yields CDR1 SGHTA and CDR2 FQGNSA. V lost 2 bases and J 1 base, leaving 7 bases between the germline ends. The CDR3 here is CASSLLRGTDTQYF. In DNA form, the CDR3 reads TGTGCCAGCAGCTTACTCCGGGGCACAGATACGCAGTATTTT.

The J gene is TRBJ2-1, the V gene TRBV20-1; 12 bases line up with TRBD2. CDR1 and CDR2 from the germline V gene are DFQATT and SNEGSKA (reference sequence). V lost 3 bases to trimming and J lost 6 bases; unmatched junction nucleotides: 9. This CDR3 has 16 amino acids. The CDR3 DNA reads as TGCAGTGCTAGTATCGCTAGCGGGGGGGCCATCAATGAGCAGTTCTTC. Translation: CSASIASGGAINEQFF.

This chain joins TRBV7-9 and TRBJ1-1, with D uncertain. V lost 2 bases and J lost 0, with 10 bases in between. Per the germline V gene, CDR1 is SEHNR and CDR2 is FQNEAQ (reference sequence). This CDR3 region has 15 residues. The CDR3 loop is CASSLLRRVNTEAFF. CDR3 nucleotide sequence: TGTGCCAGCAGCTTACTTCGCCGGGTGAACACTGAAGCTTTCTTT.

The chain couples TRBV5-1 to TRBJ2-3, with D tentatively TRBD1 (5 bases). Per the germline V gene, CDR1 is SGHRS and CDR2 is YFSETQ. This CDR3 is 15 amino acids long. Trimming stripped 0 bases from V and 2 bases from J, with 10 bases between. CDR3 residues: CASSLVGANTDTQYF. The CDR3 coding sequence is TGCGCCAGCAGCTTGGTAGGGGCCAACACAGATACGCAGTATTTT.

This sequence joins TRBV10-3 and TRBJ1-2, with D unclear. The CDR3 extends over 16 amino acids. Deletions cut 4 bases from V and 4 bases from J, with 19 bases between. Germline V gene sequence: CDR1 ENHRY, CDR2 SYGVKD. The CDR3 coding sequence is TGTGCCATCAGTGCTTCTGGTCGGAGAGGCACCTATGGCTACACCTTC. It yields the protein CAISASGRRGTYGYTF.

The chain has TRBV18 and TRBJ1-1; 10 positions match TRBD1. The CDR3 covers 13 residues. Germline trimming cut 5 bases from V and 10 bases from J; bases unmatched to any gene: 7. Germline V CDR1 and CDR2: KGHSH, LQKENI. CDR3: CASSGDRGRGAFF. CDR3 coding DNA: TGTGCCAGCTCAGGCGACAGGGGGCGCGGAGCTTTCTTT.

The V call is TRBV27, the J call TRBJ1-2, with a possible D match to TRBD1 (6 bases). This CDR3 spans 13 amino acids. The germline V and J ends were trimmed by 0 bases and 4 bases, with 6 bases remaining between them. Germline V lookup: CDR1 MNHEY, CDR2 SMNVEV (reference sequence). The CDR3 nucleotides read TGTGCCAGCAGTTTATCAGGGGGCTATGGCTACACCTTC. Translation gives CASSLSGGYGYTF.

J is TRBJ2-1 and V is TRBV11-3, with 13 positions matching TRBD2. There are 13 residues in the CDR3. The V segment lost 5 bases and the J segment 11 bases; nucleotides outside the gene matches: 3. CDR1 SGHNT and CDR2 YENEEA come from the germline V gene. The CDR3 DNA reads TGTGCCAGCAGCGTGACTAGCGGGGGGAAGCAGTTCTTC. Translation: CASSVTSGGKQFF.

The chain carries TRBV11-2 and TRBJ2-7; tentatively, D is TRBD2 (5 bases). Trimming took 3 bases from V and 6 from J, leaving 9 bases between them. The CDR3 is made up of 12 amino acids. The germline CDR1 and CDR2 sequences are SGHAT and FQNNGV. CDR3 in DNA: TGTGCCAGCAGCTTCGGGGTTGGCGAGCAGTACGTC. The encoded protein is CASSFGVGEQYV.

The J gene is TRBJ1-5, the V gene TRBV24-1; TRBD1 is a possible D gene (6 bases). Germline CDR1 reads KGHDR; CDR2 reads SFDVKD. This CDR3 region has 15 residues. The V gene lost 4 bases and the J gene lost 3 bases, with 12 bases spanning the gap. This CDR3 reads CATSETGTYNQPQHF. As DNA, the CDR3 is TGTGCCACCAGTGAAACCGGGACATACAATCAGCCCCAGCATTTT.

This sequence joins TRBV6-5 and TRBJ1-6; D is perhaps TRBD1 (5 bases). The CDR3 is 15 amino acids. Germline V gene data show CDR1 as MNHEY and CDR2 as SVGAGI. Trimming removed 6 bases at V and 7 bases at J, with 16 bases between. CDR3 residues: CASSPLRGNNSPLHF. The CDR3 DNA reads as TGTGCCAGCAGCCCCTTACGGGGGAACAATTCACCCCTCCACTTT.

This clone was observed a handful of times. The chain has TRBV18 and TRBJ1-1, with D possibly matching TRBD1 (5 bases). The CDR3 is 14 amino acids. Germline assignment: CDR1 KGHSH and CDR2 LQKENI. The germline V and J ends were trimmed by 3 bases and 1 base, with 9 bases remaining between them. The chain's CDR3 is CASSPQGQNTEAFF. The CDR3 DNA reads TGTGCCAGCTCACCCCAGGGCCAGAACACTGAAGCTTTCTTT. The complete variable domain, with remaining parts taken from reference TRBV18 and TRBJ1-1, reads NAGVMQNPRHLVRRRGQEARLRCSPMKGHSHVYWYRQLPEEGLKFMVYLQKENIIDESGMPKERFSAEFPKEGPSILRIQQVVRGDSAAYFCASSPQGQNTEAFFGQGTRLTVV.